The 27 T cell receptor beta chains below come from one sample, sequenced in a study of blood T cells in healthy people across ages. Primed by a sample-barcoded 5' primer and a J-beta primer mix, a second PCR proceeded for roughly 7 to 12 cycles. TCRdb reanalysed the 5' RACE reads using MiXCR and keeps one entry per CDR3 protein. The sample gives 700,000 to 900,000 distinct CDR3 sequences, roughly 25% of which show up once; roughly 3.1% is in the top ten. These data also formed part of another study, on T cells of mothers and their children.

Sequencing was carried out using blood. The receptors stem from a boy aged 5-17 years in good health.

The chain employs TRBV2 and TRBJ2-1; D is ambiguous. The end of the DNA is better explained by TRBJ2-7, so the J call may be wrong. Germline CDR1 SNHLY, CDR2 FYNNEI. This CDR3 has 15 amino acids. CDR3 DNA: TGTGCCAGCAAGGATGACACCCTTAGCTCCTACGAGCAGTACTTC. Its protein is CASKDDTLSSYEQYF.

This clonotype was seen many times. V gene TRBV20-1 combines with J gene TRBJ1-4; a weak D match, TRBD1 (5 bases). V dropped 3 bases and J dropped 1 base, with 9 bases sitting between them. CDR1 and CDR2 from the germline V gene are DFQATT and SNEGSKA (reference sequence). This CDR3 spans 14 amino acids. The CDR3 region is CSARGRGTNEKLFF. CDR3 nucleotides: TGCAGTGCTAGGGGAAGGGGAACTAATGAAAAACTGTTTTTT.

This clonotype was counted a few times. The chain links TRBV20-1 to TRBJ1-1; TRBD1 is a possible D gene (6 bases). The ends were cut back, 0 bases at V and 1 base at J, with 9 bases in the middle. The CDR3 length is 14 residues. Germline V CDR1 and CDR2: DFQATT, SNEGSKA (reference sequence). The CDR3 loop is CSARDSTGNTEAFF. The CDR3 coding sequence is TGCAGTGCTAGAGACTCGACAGGGAACACTGAAGCTTTCTTT.

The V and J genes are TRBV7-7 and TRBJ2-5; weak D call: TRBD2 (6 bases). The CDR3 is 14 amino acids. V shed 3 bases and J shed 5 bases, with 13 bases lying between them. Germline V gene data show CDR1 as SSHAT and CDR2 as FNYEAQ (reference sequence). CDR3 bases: TGTGCCAGCAGCTTTTCGTCAGGAGGGGAGACCCAGTACTTC. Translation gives CASSFSSGGETQYF. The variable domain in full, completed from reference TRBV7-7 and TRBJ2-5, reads GAGVSQSPRYKVTKRGQDVTLRCDPISSHATLYWYQQALGQGPEFLTYFNYEAQPDKSGLPSDRFSAERPEGSISTLTIQRTEQRDSAMYRCASSFSSGGETQYFGPGTRLLVL.

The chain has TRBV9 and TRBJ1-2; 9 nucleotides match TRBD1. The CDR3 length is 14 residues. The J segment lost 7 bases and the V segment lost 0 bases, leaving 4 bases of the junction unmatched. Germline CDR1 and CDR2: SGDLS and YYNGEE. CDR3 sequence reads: CASSVGDRGVGYTF. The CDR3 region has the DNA TGTGCCAGCAGCGTAGGTGACAGGGGGGTTGGCTACACCTTC.

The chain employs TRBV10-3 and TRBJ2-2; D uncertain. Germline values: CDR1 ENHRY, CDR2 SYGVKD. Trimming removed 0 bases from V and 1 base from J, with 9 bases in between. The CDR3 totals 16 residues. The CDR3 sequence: CAISESGSMNTGELFF. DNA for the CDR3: TGTGCCATCAGTGAGTCTGGTAGTATGAACACCGGGGAGCTGTTTTTT.

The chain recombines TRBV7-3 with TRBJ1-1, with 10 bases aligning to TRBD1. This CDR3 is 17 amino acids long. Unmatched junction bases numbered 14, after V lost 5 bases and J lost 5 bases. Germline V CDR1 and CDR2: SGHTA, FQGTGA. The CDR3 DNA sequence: TGTGCCAGCAGCCCGGCCGGGCGGGGGACAGGGGAAACTGAAGCTTTCTTT. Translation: CASSPAGRGTGETEAFF.

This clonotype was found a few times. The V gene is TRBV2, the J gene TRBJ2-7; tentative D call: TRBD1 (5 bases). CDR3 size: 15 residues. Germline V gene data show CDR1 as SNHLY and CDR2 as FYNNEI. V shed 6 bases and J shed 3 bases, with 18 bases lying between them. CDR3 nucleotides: TGTGCCAGCAGCCTCCAAAAGTGGCAGGGCTACGAGCAGTACTTC. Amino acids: CASSLQKWQGYEQYF.

The CDR3 DNA follows: TGTGCCAGCTCACCAACAAATGGGGATACGCAGTATTTT. Residues: CASSPTNGDTQYF. The chain is built from TRBV18 and TRBJ2-3; D gene uncertain. V lost 2 bases to trimming and J lost 6 bases, with 9 bases between them. The CDR3 contains 13 residues. The germline V gene has CDR1 KGHSH and CDR2 LQKENI.

The CDR3 sequence is CASTRARLPYEQYF. As DNA, the CDR3 is TGTGCCTCAACAAGGGCCCGTCTCCCCTACGAGCAGTACTTC. The genes are TRBV28 and TRBJ2-7; D unclear. CDR3 size: 14 residues. Germline CDR1 MDHEN, CDR2 SYDVKM. Trimming took off 11 bases at V and 2 bases at J, with 19 bases between the two ends. Complete variable domain (other parts from reference TRBV28 and TRBJ2-7): DVKVTQSSRYLVKRTGEKVFLECVQDMDHENMFWYRQDPGLGLRLIYFSYDVKMKEKGDIPEGYSVSREKKERFSLILESASTNQTSMYLCASTRARLPYEQYFGPGTRLTVT.

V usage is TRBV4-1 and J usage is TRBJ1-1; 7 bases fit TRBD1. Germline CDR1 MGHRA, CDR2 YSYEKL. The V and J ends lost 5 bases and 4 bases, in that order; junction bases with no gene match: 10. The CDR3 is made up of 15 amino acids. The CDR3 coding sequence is TGCGCCAGCAGCGCCAGGGGGGTATGGAGCACTGAAGCTTTCTTT. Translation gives CASSARGVWSTEAFF.

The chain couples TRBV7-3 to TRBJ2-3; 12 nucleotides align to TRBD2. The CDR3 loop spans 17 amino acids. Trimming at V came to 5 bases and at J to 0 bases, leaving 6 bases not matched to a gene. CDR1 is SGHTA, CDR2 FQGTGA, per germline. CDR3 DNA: TGTGCCAGCAGCCCCACTAGCGGGGGGTATAGCACAGATACGCAGTATTTT. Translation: CASSPTSGGYSTDTQYF.

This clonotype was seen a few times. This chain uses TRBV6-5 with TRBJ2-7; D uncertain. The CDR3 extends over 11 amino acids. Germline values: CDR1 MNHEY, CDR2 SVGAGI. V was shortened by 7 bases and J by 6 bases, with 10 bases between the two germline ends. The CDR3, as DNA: TGTGCCAGCACCTGGGGTGGCGAGCAGTACTTC. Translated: CASTWGGEQYF.

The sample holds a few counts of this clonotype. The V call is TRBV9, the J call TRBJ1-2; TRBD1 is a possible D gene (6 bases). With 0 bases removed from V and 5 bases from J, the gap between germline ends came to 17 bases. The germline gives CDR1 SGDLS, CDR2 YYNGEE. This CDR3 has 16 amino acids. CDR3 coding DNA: TGTGCCAGCAGCGTAGGTTCTGGGGTACAGGGATATGGCTACACCTTC. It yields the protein CASSVGSGVQGYGYTF.

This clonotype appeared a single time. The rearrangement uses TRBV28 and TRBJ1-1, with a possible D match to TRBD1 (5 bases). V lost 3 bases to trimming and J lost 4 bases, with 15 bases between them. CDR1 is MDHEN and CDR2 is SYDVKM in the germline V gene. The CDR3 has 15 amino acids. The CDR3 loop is CASSFMEGWSTEAFF. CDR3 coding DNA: TGTGCCAGCAGTTTTATGGAGGGGTGGAGCACTGAAGCTTTCTTT.

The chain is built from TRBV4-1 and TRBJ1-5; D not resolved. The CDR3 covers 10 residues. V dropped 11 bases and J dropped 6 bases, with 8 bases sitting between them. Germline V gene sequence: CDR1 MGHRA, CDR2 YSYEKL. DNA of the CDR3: TGCGCCCCGGCCGGTCAGCCCCAGCATTTT. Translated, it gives CAPAGQPQHF.

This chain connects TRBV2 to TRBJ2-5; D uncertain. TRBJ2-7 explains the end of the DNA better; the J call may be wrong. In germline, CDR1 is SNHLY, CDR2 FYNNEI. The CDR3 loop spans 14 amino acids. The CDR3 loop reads CASSEVNTGYEQYF. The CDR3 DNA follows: TGTGCCAGCAGTGAAGTGAACACCGGCTACGAGCAGTACTTC.

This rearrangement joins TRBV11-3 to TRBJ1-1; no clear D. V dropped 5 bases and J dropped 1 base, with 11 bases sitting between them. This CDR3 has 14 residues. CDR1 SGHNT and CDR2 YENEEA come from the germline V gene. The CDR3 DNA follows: TGTGCCAGCAGCCTCCAACACGGGAACACTGAAGCTTTCTTT. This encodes CASSLQHGNTEAFF.

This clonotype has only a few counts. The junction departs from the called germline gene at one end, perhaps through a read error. CDR3 nucleotides: TGCGCCACCAGCAGACTCATCGGGGGTGGCTACACCTTC. This gives the protein CATSRLIGGGYTF. The chain links TRBV15 to TRBJ1-2; tentative D call: TRBD1 (5 bases). The germline V gene has CDR1 LNHNV and CDR2 YYDKDF (reference sequence). CDR3 length equals 13 residues.

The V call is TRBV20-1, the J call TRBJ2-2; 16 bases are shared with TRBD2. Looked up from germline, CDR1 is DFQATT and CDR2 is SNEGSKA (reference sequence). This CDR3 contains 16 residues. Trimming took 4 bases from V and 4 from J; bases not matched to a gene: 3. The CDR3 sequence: CSATGTSGGGTGELFF. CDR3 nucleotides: TGCAGTGCTACCGGGACTAGCGGGGGGGGCACCGGGGAGCTGTTTTTT.

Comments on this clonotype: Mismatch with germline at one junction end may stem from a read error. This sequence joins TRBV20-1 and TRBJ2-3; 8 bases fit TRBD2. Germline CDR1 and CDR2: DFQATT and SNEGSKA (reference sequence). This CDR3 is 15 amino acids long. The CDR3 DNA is TGCAGTGCGAGAGATTCTAGCGGGAGCACAGATACGCAGTATTTT. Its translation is CSARDSSGSTDTQYF.

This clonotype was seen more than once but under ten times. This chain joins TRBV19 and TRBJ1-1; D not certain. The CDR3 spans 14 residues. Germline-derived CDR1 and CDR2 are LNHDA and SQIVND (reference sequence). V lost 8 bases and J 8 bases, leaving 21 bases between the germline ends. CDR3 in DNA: TGTGCCAGTCTCAACTCAGGACGGCGATTCGAAGCTTTCTTT. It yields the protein CASLNSGRRFEAFF.

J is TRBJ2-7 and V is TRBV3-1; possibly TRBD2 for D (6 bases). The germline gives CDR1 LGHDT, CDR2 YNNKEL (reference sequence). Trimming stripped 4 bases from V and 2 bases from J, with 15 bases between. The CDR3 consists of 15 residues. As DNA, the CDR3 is TGTGCCAGCAGCCGAGGGACGGGGACTCCCTACGAGCAGTACTTC. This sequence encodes CASSRGTGTPYEQYF.

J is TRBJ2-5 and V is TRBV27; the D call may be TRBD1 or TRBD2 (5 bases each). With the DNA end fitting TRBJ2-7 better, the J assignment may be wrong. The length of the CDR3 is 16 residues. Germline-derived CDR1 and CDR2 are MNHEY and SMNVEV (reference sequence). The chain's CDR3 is CASSLSGTRSSYEQYF. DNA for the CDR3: TGTGCCAGCAGTTTATCTGGGACGAGGAGCTCCTACGAGCAGTACTTC.

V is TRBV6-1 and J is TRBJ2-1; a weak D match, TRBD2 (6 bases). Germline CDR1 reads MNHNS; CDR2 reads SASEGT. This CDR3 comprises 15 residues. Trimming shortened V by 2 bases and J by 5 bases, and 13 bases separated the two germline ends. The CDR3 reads CASSESRGGDNEQFF. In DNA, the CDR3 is TGTGCCAGCAGTGAATCCCGGGGCGGGGACAATGAGCAGTTCTTC.

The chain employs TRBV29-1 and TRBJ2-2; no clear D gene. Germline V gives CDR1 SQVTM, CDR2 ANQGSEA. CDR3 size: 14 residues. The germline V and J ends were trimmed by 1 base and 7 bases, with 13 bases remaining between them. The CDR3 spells CSVEVSNDGGELFF. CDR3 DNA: TGCAGCGTTGAAGTGTCGAACGATGGCGGGGAGCTGTTTTTT.

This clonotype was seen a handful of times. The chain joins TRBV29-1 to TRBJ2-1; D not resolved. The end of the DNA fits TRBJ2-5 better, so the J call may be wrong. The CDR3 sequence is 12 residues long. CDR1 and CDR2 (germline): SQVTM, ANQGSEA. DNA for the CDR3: TGCAGCGTTGTATCGGTATGGGAGACCCAGTACTTC. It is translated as CSVVSVWETQYF.